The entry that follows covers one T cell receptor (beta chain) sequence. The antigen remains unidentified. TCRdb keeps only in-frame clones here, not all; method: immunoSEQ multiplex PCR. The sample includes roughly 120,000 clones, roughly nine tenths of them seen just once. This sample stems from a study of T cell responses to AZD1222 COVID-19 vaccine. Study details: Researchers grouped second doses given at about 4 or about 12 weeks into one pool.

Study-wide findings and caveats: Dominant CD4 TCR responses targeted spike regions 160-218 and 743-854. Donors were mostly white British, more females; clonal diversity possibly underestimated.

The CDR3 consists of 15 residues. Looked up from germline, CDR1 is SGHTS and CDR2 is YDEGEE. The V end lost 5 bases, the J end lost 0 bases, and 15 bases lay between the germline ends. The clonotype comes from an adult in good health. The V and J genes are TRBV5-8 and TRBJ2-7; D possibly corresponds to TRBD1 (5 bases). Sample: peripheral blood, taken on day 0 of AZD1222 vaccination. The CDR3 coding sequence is TGTGCCAGCAGGTACGCAGGGCCGAGCTCCTACGAGCAGTACTTC. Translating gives CASRYAGPSSYEQYF.